The text below deals with one T cell receptor beta chain. This table comes from immunoSEQ multiplex PCR, and its TCRdb copy is limited to in-frame clones, with some not included. Among fewer than 200,000 clones listed, about 88% were seen once. These data are taken from a study of blood T cell repertoires in COVID-19. Overall study context: Some COVID-19 samples were acute and others convalescent; all came from the United States, Italy and Spain. T cells, B-cell-depleted T cells, or PBMCs supplied cDNA or gDNA.

Trimming left V 6 bases short and J 3 bases short, with 10 bases between. From germline, CDR1 is SQVTM and CDR2 ANQGSEA. The CDR3 is 12 amino acids. The chain couples TRBV29-1 to TRBJ2-3, with TRBD2 as a possible D gene (6 bases). The material sequenced was peripheral blood. The receptor's source is a man aged 55-75 years with acute or convalescent COVID-19. DNA of the CDR3: TGCAGCGTGGTGGGGGGAACAGATACGCAGTATTTT. This encodes CSVVGGTDTQYF.